A selection of T cell receptor beta chains follows, all from one sample in a study of blood T cell repertoires in COVID-19. Assay: immunoSEQ multiplex PCR; the TCRdb copy retains only in-frame clones and omits some. The sample has about 190,000 clones, around 84% seen once. Material for sequencing was peripheral blood. All receptors come from a man in his thirties or forties with active or convalescent COVID-19. CDR3s include the opening cysteine and the closing phenylalanine or tryptophan. Each record gives: CDR3 DNA, CDR3 protein, J gene, clone size, D gene, V gene. A D gene is named only where the DNA matches it firmly. Not every row has a clone size; where given, it reads once, few, many or a size class.

TGTGCCAGCTCACCAAGGGAGCCCGCAACTAATGAAAAACTGTTTTTT | CASSPREPATNEKLFF | TRBJ1-4 | NA | NA | TRBV18
TGTGCCAGCAGTTGGACTAGCGGGGCCCTTACAGATACGCAGTATTTT | CASSWTSGALTDTQYF | TRBJ2-3 | NA | TRBD2 | TRBV6-2/TRBV6-3
TGTGCCAGTACCACGGCCGGACAGGGGCTCTCTGGGGCCAACGTCCTGACTTTC | CASTTAGQGLSGANVLTF | TRBJ2-6 | NA | TRBD1 | TRBV19
TGTGCCAGCAGTGTTCAGGGTGCTGGAAACACCATATATTTT | CASSVQGAGNTIYF | TRBJ1-3 | NA | NA | TRBV2
TGTGCCAGCAGCCAAGGGACACGAGGGCATTCACCCCTCCACTTT | CASSQGTRGHSPLHF | TRBJ1-6 | once | NA | TRBV7-9
TGTGCCAGCAGCCAAGAAGGGCAGGGGCCGAACACTGAAGCTTTCTTT | CASSQEGQGPNTEAFF | TRBJ1-1 | NA | NA | TRBV3-1/TRBV3-2
TGTGCCAGCAGCTTAGGAGGGGATGGTTTATCCTTT | CASSLGGDGLSF | TRBJ1-3 | NA | NA | TRBV13
TGTGCCAGCAGTTTGCGGGGGGACAATGAAAAACTGTTTTTT | CASSLRGDNEKLFF | TRBJ1-4 | once | NA | TRBV27
TGTGCCAGCAGTGAAGCGCCGACATCACCCCTCCACTTT | CASSEAPTSPLHF | TRBJ1-6 | NA | NA | TRBV6-1
TGTGCCAGCAGTGAGATCCCTAGCGGGAGTGGCAATGAGCAGTTCTTC | CASSEIPSGSGNEQFF | TRBJ2-1 | NA | TRBD2 | TRBV6-1
TGCGCCAGCAGCTTTTCAGGTGACAGCAATCAGCCCCAGCATTTT | CASSFSGDSNQPQHF | TRBJ1-5 | NA | NA | TRBV5-1
TGTGCCAGCAGCCGACAGGGGGCAAGCTATGGCTACACCTTC | CASSRQGASYGYTF | TRBJ1-2 | once | TRBD1 | TRBV5-6
TGTGCCAGCAGGACAGTCTCTGGGGCCAACGTCCTGACTTTC | CASRTVSGANVLTF | TRBJ2-6 | NA | NA | TRBV2
TGTGCCAGCAGTTACTCTCCCGGGACACCCTACGAGCAGTACTTC | CASSYSPGTPYEQYF | TRBJ2-7 | NA | NA | TRBV6-5
TGTGCCAGCAGTGAATGGGACACGCTATCCCATGGCTACACCTTC | CASSEWDTLSHGYTF | TRBJ1-2 | NA | NA | TRBV2
TGTGCCAGTAGTGAACAGGGGTCCAAAAACATTCAGTACTTC | CASSEQGSKNIQYF | TRBJ2-4 | NA | TRBD1 | TRBV19